This T cell receptor (beta chain) was found in a study of control samples from healthy donors and cancer patients. Germline CDR1 reads SQVTM; CDR2 reads ANQGSEA. V was clipped by 6 bases and J by 11 bases, with 14 bases between them. This CDR3 has 11 amino acids. The assay was immunoSEQ multiplex PCR, and TCRdb's table has in-frame clones only and misses some. Seen here are some 120,000 clones, approximately 92% observed once, and the top ten hold 2% to 2.5%. Input material: blood. The V call is TRBV29-1, the J call TRBJ1-5; possibly TRBD1 for D (5 bases). The TCR was taken from a young man in good health. DNA for the CDR3: TGCAGCGTCAAAGAGGGACCATCCCAGCATTTT. Amino acids: CSVKEGPSQHF.